This T cell receptor (beta chain) was sequenced during a study of cytomegalovirus exposure and HLA in healthy donors. PCR involved 60 Vbeta and 13 Jbeta primers. Here immunoSEQ multiplex PCR was the method, and the copy in TCRdb shows in-frame clones only, minus some. The table lists roughly 100,000 clones, around four fifths of them singletons. Germline assignment: CDR1 MNHEY and CDR2 SVGAGI. The length of the CDR3 is 14 residues. Trimming shortened V by 2 bases and J by 10 bases, and 12 bases separated the two germline ends. This receptor was identified in a man aged 25-40 years in good health and CMV-seronegative. The specimen was PBMCs. This chain uses TRBV6-5 with TRBJ1-6, with unresolved D. The CDR3 loop reads CASSYERWNSPLHF. The CDR3 region has the DNA TGTGCCAGCAGTTACGAGAGGTGGAACTCACCCCTCCACTTT.